The sample holds a few counts of the clone carrying this T cell receptor (beta chain). CDR1 SQVTM and CDR2 ANQGSEA come from the germline V gene. Trimming at V came to 8 bases and at J to 2 bases, leaving 11 bases not matched to a gene. This CDR3 comprises 15 residues. The data were obtained in a study of naive and memory T cell subsets. An oligonucleotide containing a UMI was ligated to the 3' end of TCR cDNA. Amplification of ligated cDNA took four PCR rounds with SP2 and nested alpha and beta constant primers. Via MiXCR, TCRdb re-called the 5' RACE reads, giving one row per CDR3 protein. The table has some 60,000 distinct CDR3 sequences, about 7.1% seen once.

The rearrangement joins TRBV29-1 to TRBJ2-3; 9 bases map to TRBD2. The origin of this receptor is a female donor in good health. The CDR3 nucleotides are TGCAGCTGTACTGGGCTAGCGGGGAACACAGATACGCAGTATTTT. Translating it yields CSCTGLAGNTDTQYF.